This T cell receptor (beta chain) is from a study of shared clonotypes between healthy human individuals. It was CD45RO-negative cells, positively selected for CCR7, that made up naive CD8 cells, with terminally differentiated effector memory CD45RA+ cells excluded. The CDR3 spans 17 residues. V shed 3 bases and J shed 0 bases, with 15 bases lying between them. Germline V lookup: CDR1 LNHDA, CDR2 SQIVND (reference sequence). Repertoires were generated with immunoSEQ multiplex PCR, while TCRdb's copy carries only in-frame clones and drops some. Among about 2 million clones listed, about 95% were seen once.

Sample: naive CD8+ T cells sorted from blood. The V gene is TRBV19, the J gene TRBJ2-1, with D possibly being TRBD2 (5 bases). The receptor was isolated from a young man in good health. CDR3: CASSMLAEMSSYNEQFF. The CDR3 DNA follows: TGTGCCAGTAGTATGCTAGCCGAAATGAGCTCCTACAATGAGCAGTTCTTC.